A single sample is the source of the 14 T cell receptor beta chains below, sequenced in a study of blood T cell repertoires in COVID-19. Sequencing was performed with immunoSEQ multiplex PCR; in TCRdb, only in-frame clones are kept and a portion is missing. The sample has some 66,000 clones, roughly 90% seen once; the top ten hold roughly 1.2%. Sequencing input: peripheral blood. These receptors all come from a woman aged 55-69 years with acute or convalescent COVID-19.

This clone was counted once. The rearrangement joins TRBV4-2 to TRBJ2-2; 10 bases are a match to TRBD2. This CDR3 region has 15 residues. The junction had 8 bases not matched to a gene; V was cut back by 7 bases and J by 6 bases. CDR1 and CDR2 from the germline V gene are LGHNA and YNFKEQ. CDR3 sequence: CASKTTSGEAGELFF. CDR3 nucleotide sequence: TGTGCCAGCAAGACAACTAGCGGGGAGGCCGGGGAGCTGTTTTTT.

This clone occurred once. This rearrangement joins TRBV5-1 to TRBJ2-1; D is perhaps TRBD2 (5 bases). V was trimmed by 0 bases and J by 0 bases, leaving 10 bases between them. CDR1 is SGHRS and CDR2 is YFSETQ in the germline V gene. CDR3 length: 16 amino acids. The CDR3 reads CASSLAGVSSYNEQFF. The CDR3 bases are TGCGCCAGCAGCTTGGCCGGGGTTAGCTCCTACAATGAGCAGTTCTTC.

For the CDR3, the DNA is TGTGCCAGCAGCCCCCGACACAGAACTAATGAAAAACTGTTTTTT. Translated: CASSPRHRTNEKLFF. The rearrangement links TRBV13 to TRBJ1-4, with D hard to call. V shed 5 bases and J shed 1 base, with 11 bases lying between them. The germline CDR1 and CDR2 sequences are PRHDT and FYEKMQ (reference sequence). The CDR3 runs 15 residues.

The chain joins TRBV3-1 (or the pseudogene TRBV3-2) to TRBJ1-2; D uncertain. V was shortened by 4 bases and J by 7 bases, with 16 bases between the two germline ends. Germline CDR1 LGHDT, CDR2 YNNKEL (reference sequence). The CDR3 has 14 amino acids. CDR3 residues: CASSPKGALRGYTF. CDR3 nucleotides: TGTGCCAGCAGCCCGAAAGGAGCCCTCCGTGGCTACACCTTC.

J is TRBJ1-1 and V is TRBV15; 10 nucleotides match TRBD1. Germline-derived CDR1 and CDR2 are LNHNV and YYDKDF (reference sequence). Trimming removed 1 base from V and 5 bases from J; junction bases left unmatched: 10. This CDR3 contains 17 residues. CDR3 amino acids: CATSRGETGGFGTEAFF. In nucleotides, the CDR3 is TGTGCCACCAGCAGAGGTGAGACAGGGGGCTTCGGAACTGAAGCTTTCTTT. Based on the CDR3 plus reference TRBV15 and TRBJ1-1, the full variable domain is DAMVIQNPRYQVTQFGKPVTLSCSQTLNHNVMYWYQQKSSQAPKLLFHYYDKDFNNEADTPDNFQSRRPNTSFCFLDIRSPGLGDTAMYLCATSRGETGGFGTEAFFGQGTRLTVV.

This chain joins TRBV5-6 and TRBJ2-7; 10 positions match TRBD2. The junction had 8 bases not matched to a gene; V was cut back by 4 bases and J by 7 bases. The CDR3 consists of 14 residues. Germline V gene sequence: CDR1 SGHDT, CDR2 YYEEEE. DNA for the CDR3: TGTGCCAGCAGCCCAGCGGGAGGGTACCGGGAGCAGTACGTC. Its protein is CASSPAGGYREQYV.

The rearrangement joins TRBV7-3 to TRBJ2-2; possible D gene TRBD2, 5 bases. This CDR3 is 13 amino acids long. Germline values: CDR1 SGHTA, CDR2 FQGTGA. The ends were cut back, 7 bases at V and 1 base at J, with 7 bases in the middle. In nucleotides, the CDR3 is TGTGCCAGCACCAGCGGGAACACCGGGGAGCTGTTTTTT. It is translated as CASTSGNTGELFF.

The chain combines TRBV5-1 with TRBJ1-3, with 9 bases aligning to TRBD1. The V gene's germline CDR1 is SGHRS and CDR2 YFSETQ. The CDR3 length is 15 residues. The V gene end was trimmed by 4 bases and the J gene end by 1 base; junction bases not matched to a gene: 3. CDR3 nucleotides: TGCGCCAGCAGCCCGGGACAGGGTTCTGGAAACACCATATATTTT. Translating gives CASSPGQGSGNTIYF.

The chain uses TRBV9 and TRBJ1-6, with D possibly TRBD1 on 6 matching bases. CDR3 length: 13 residues. Germline CDR1 SGDLS, CDR2 YYNGEE. Trimming removed 5 bases from V and 10 bases from J, with 13 bases in between. CDR3 in amino acids: CASSQGFGSPLHF. For the CDR3, the DNA is TGTGCCAGCAGTCAGGGGTTCGGGTCACCCCTCCACTTT.

The chain has TRBV6-1 and TRBJ2-3, with unresolved D. Deletions cut 0 bases from V and 4 bases from J, with 8 bases between. Germline CDR1 MNHNS, CDR2 SASEGT. The CDR3 has 14 amino acids. This CDR3 reads CASSEARNPDTQYF. The CDR3 DNA follows: TGTGCCAGCAGTGAAGCGCGCAACCCAGATACGCAGTATTTT.

V and J are TRBV9 and TRBJ2-1, with TRBD2 as a possible D gene (6 bases). Trimming shortened V by 4 bases and J by 4 bases, and 15 bases separated the two germline ends. Germline CDR1 SGDLS, CDR2 YYNGEE. CDR3 length: 15 residues. The CDR3 DNA reads TGTGCCAGCAGCCGCGAGGCGGGACTTTACAATGAGCAGTTCTTC. It encodes CASSREAGLYNEQFF.

The V and J genes are TRBV12-3 or TRBV12-4 and TRBJ1-1, with D hard to call. The CDR3 has 13 amino acids. Trimming left V 4 bases short and J 1 base short, with 7 bases between. The CDR3 loop is CASSWNRNTEAFF. DNA for the CDR3: TGTGCCAGCAGTTGGAACAGGAACACTGAAGCTTTCTTT.

The V gene is TRBV15, the J gene TRBJ1-2, with D possibly matching TRBD1 (5 bases). V was pared by 3 bases and J by 8 bases, with 16 bases between. The CDR3 length is 14 residues. Germline assignment: CDR1 LNHNV and CDR2 YYDKDF (reference sequence). CDR3 sequence reads: CATSRTDSSQGYTF. The CDR3 DNA is TGTGCCACCAGCAGGACAGACAGCTCACAAGGCTACACCTTC.

J is TRBJ2-1 and V is TRBV6-5; 8 bases match TRBD2. This CDR3 is 14 amino acids long. V shed 6 bases and J 12 bases; nucleotides not matched to a gene: 13. The germline V gene encodes CDR1 MNHEY and CDR2 SVGAGI. DNA for the CDR3: TGTGCCAGCAGGCTTAGTCGGACTAGCCCCCCGCAGTTCTTC. It specifies CASRLSRTSPPQFF.